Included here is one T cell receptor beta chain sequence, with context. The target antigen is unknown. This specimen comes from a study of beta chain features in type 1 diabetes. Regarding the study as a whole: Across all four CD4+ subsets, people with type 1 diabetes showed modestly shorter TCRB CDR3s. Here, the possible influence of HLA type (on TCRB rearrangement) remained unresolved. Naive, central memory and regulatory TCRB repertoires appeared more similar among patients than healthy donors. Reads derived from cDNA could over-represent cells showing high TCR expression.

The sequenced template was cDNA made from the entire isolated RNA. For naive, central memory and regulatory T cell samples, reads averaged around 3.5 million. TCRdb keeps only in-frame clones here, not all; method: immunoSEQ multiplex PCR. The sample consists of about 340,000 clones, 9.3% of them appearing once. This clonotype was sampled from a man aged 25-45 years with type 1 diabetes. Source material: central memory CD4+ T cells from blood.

The CDR3 loop reads CAISSGLGGEQFF. In DNA, the CDR3 is TGTGCCATCAGCTCAGGTTTAGGAGGTGAGCAGTTCTTC. The chain employs TRBV10-3 and TRBJ2-1; possible D gene TRBD2, 5 bases. The CDR3 is 13 amino acids. The ends were cut back, 6 bases at V and 9 bases at J, with 15 bases in the middle. From germline, CDR1 is ENHRY and CDR2 SYGVKD.